The entry that follows covers one TCR delta chain sequence. This sample was taken from a study of gamma-delta T cells after stem cell transplantation. TCRdb reran clone calling via CATT on the RT-PCR reads. The data hold 10,000 to 12,000 delta-chain clones, with 30% to 40% observed a single time. The TCR comes from a human donor. It is not recorded whose cells these are; they may come from a transplant donor. The sample consisted of gamma-delta T cells.

The CDR3 DNA is TGTGCCTTTACCGCAGGCCTTCCCTACTGGGGGAGTGCTCTTTGTGCCGATAAACTCATCTTT. Protein sequence: CAFTAGLPYWGSALCADKLIF. This chain links TRDV3 with TRDJ1; 9 positions match TRDD3. V shed 1 base and J 3 bases; nucleotides not matched to a gene: 27. This CDR3 contains 21 residues. The germline CDR1 and CDR2 sequences are TVYSNPD and GDNSRS (reference sequence).